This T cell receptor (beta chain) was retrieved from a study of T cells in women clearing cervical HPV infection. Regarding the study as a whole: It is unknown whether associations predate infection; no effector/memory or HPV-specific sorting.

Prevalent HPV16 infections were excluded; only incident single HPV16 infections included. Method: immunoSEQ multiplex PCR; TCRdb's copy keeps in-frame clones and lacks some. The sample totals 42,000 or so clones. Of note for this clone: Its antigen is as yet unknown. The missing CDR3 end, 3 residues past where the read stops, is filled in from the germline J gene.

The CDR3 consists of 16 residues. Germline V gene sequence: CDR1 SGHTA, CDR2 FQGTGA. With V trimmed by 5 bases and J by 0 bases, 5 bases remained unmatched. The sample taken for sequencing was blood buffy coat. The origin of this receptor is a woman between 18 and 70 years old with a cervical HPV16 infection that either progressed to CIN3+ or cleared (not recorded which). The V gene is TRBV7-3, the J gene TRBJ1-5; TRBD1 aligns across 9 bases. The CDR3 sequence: CASSPGTGNSNQPQHF. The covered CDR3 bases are TGTGCCAGCAGCCCGGGGACAGGGAATAGCAATCAGCCC. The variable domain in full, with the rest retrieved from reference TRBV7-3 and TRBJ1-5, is GAGVSQTPSNKVTEKGKYVELRCDPISGHTALYWYRQSLGQGPEFLIYFQGTGAADDSGLPNDRFFAVRPEGSVSTLKIQRTERGDSAVYLCASSPGTGNSNQPQHFGDGTRLSIL.